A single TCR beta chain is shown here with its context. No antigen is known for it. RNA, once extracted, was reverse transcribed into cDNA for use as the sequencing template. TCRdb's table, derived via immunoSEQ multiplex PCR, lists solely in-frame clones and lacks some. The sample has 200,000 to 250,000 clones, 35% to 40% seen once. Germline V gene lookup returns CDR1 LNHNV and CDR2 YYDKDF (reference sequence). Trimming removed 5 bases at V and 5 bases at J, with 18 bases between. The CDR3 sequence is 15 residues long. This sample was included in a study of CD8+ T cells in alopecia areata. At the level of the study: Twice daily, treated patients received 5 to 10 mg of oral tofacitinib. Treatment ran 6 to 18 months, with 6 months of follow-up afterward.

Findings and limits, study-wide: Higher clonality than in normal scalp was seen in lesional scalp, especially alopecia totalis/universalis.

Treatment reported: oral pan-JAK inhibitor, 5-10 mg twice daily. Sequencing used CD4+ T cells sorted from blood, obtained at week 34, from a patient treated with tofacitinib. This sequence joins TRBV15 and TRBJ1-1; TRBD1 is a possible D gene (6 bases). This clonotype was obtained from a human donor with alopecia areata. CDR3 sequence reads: CATSHGSGGATEAFF. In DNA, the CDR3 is TGTGCCACCAGCCACGGGAGTGGGGGCGCGACTGAAGCTTTCTTT.